Only a few counts were recorded for the clone carrying this T cell receptor beta chain. RNA transcripts yielded amplified TCR beta CDR3 regions. First-round RT-PCR targeting the TCR CDR3 was performed with the HTBI primer set. Each CDR3 protein is one row after TCRdb ran MiXCR on the multiplex PCR reads. The sample yields roughly 740,000 distinct CDR3 sequences, about 17% seen once. The source of the sample is a study of T cells in Graves' hyperthyroidism and ophthalmopathy. The V and J ends lost 2 bases and 5 bases respectively, with 16 bases between them. CDR1 SGHTA and CDR2 FQGTGA come from the germline V gene. The CDR3 spans 15 residues.

The J gene is TRBJ2-7, the V gene TRBV7-3; D might be TRBD2 (5 bases). The specimen sequenced was blood. This clonotype was obtained from a man between 18 and 35 years old with Graves' hyperthyroidism. The CDR3, as DNA: TGTGCCAGCAGCTTACAGGACTTCCTCTTCCACGAGCAGTACTTC. This translates into CASSLQDFLFHEQYF.